The source of this T cell receptor beta chain is a study of blood T cell repertoires in COVID-19 (dated by TCRdb to 2020 to 2022). Background for the entire study: Collaborator samples came from the United States, Italy and Spain and covered acute and convalescent phases of COVID-19. The sample metadata nearly always contained a de-identified subject ID, COVID-19 status, age in years and sex. A freely available public database, intended as a resource for researchers studying the immune response to SARS-CoV-2, is where the repertoires were released. The prospective study material was composed of cDNA or gDNA derived from T cells, B-cell-depleted T cells, or PBMCs. Deeply sampled blood TCRbeta repertoires from subjects exposed to, actively infected with, or recovered from COVID-19 were included in the dataset. Samples came from the ongoing ImmuneRACE study (first 160 participants) plus 1,254 subjects from 6 global collaborators. Where HLA class I and class II types were available, the types were taken from metadata supplied by the sample provider, not from assay-based typing. Paper-wide results and their limitations: Clinical and demographic metadata were provided uncurated, with the amount varying by source and participant.

Worth noting for this clone: It lacks a known antigen. No qualities accompany the bases; no much larger clone lies one base away.

Whole blood was collected in K2EDTA tubes by collaborating institutions according to the institutions' own protocols. For TCRbeta analysis, collaborators shipped samples as frozen whole blood, isolated PBMCs, or DNA extracted from either of those sample types. The CDR3 holds 12 amino acids from the cysteine to the phenylalanine. The CDR3 DNA has 36 bases and is translated from base 1. CDR1 and CDR2 were assigned from the germline V gene (reference sequence) as LNHDA and SQIVND. Relative to germline, V is 4 bases shorter and J is 4 bases shorter, with 7 bases between their ends. TCRbeta CDR3 regions were amplified from genomic DNA using the immunoSEQ Assay, a bias-controlled multiplex PCR. In the paper's pipeline: The number of nucleated cells in each sample was estimated from the amplification of reference gene primers within the assay. Sequence reads were collapsed and filtered to measure the absolute abundance of every unique TCRbeta CDR3 rearrangement. For each sample, productive Simpson clonality was calculated as the square root of Simpson's diversity index across productive rearrangements. TCRdb's version of the immuneACCESS table is confined to in-frame rearrangements and falls short of the full clone set. An unresolved V gene accounts for under half of the shortfall where checked; the remainder is of unknown origin. From that table come the V and J calls and clone size; the DNA was used to work out D and trimming. The sample table records some 260,000 clones; more than 65% of these occur just once. 3.1% of the sample goes to the ten largest clones.

Recombination connected TRBV19 to TRBJ1-2; confidence is insufficient to name the D gene. This receptor was taken from a woman between 18 and 30 years old with acute or convalescent COVID-19. Specimen: peripheral blood. The nucleotide sequence is given as TGTGCCAGTAGTAGCGGGGTCTATGGCTACACCTTC. Translated, this is CASSSGVYGYTF. Here the CDR3 is joined to the reference TRBV19 and TRBJ1-2 genes, and the full variable domain is: DGGITQSPKYLFRKEGQNVTLSCEQNLNHDAMYWYRQDPGQGLRLIYYSQIVNDFQKGDIAEGYSVSREKKESFPLTVTSAQKNPTAFYLCASSSGVYGYTFGSGTRLTVV.